The clone carrying this T cell receptor (beta chain) is a singleton in its sample. The V end lost 4 bases, the J end lost 3 bases, and 12 bases lay between the germline ends. The CDR3 sequence is 15 residues long. Germline-derived CDR1 and CDR2 are MGHRA and YSYEKL. The data are from a study of blood T cell repertoires in COVID-19. For the study at large: Donors in the United States, Italy and Spain gave samples during acute or convalescent COVID-19. From T cells, B-cell-depleted T cells, or PBMCs came the material, which was cDNA or gDNA.

Under the authors' procedure: Amplification of reference gene primers provided the estimated nucleated cell counts. Here immunoSEQ multiplex PCR was the method, and the copy in TCRdb shows in-frame clones only, minus some. V, J and clone size were drawn from that table, and D and trimming were deduced from the DNA. The sample holds hundreds of thousands of clones, 88% seen once. Specimen: peripheral blood. This sequence joins TRBV4-1 and TRBJ1-4, with D tentatively TRBD1 (6 bases). The origin of this receptor is a woman in her 70s with COVID-19, enrolled during active disease. The CDR3 spells CASSLGGGPNEKLFF. The CDR3 DNA is TGCGCCAGCAGCCTGGGCGGGGGCCCTAATGAAAAACTGTTTTTT.